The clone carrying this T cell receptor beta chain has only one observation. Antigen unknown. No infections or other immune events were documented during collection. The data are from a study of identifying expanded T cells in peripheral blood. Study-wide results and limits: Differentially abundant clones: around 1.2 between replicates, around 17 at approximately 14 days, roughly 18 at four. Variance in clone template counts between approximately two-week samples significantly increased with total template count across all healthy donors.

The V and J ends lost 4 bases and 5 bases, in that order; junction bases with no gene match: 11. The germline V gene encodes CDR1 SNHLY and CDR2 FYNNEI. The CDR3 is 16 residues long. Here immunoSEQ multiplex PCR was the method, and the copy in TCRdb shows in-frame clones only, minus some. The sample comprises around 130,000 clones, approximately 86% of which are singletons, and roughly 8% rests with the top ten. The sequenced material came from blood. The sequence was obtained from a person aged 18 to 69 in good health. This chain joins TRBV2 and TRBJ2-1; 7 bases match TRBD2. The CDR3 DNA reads TGTGCCAGCAGTGCCCCCGGGCTAGCGGAGCACAATGAGCAGTTCTTC. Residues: CASSAPGLAEHNEQFF. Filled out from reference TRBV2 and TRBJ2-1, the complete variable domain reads EPEVTQTPSHQVTQMGQEVILRCVPISNHLYFYWYRQILGQKVEFLVSFYNNEISEKSEIFDDQFSVERPDGSNFTLKIRSTKLEDSAMYFCASSAPGLAEHNEQFFGPGTRLTVL.